The 29 T cell receptor beta chains below all came from one sample that was sequenced in a study of blood T cell repertoires in COVID-19. The repertoire was sequenced with immunoSEQ multiplex PCR; TCRdb's copy has only in-frame clones and lacks some. The data contain under 250,000 clones, around 81% of them singletons. The sample was peripheral blood. The receptor source for this set is a woman aged 70-85 years with acute or convalescent COVID-19.

CDR3 loop: CSERGATSGSTDTQYF. In DNA, the CDR3 is TGCAGCGAGAGAGGGGCGACTAGCGGGAGCACAGATACGCAGTATTTT. The chain combines TRBV29-1 with TRBJ2-3; 10 bases are shared with TRBD2. The CDR3 is 16 amino acids. V shed 7 bases and J 0 bases; nucleotides not matched to a gene: 10. Per germline, CDR1 SQVTM and CDR2 ANQGSEA.

This clone showed up just a few times. V usage is TRBV28 and J usage is TRBJ1-4, with 7 positions matching TRBD1. The CDR3 contains 15 residues. Germline trimming cut 4 bases from V and 8 bases from J; bases unmatched to any gene: 10. Looked up from germline, CDR1 is MDHEN and CDR2 is SYDVKM. The CDR3 nucleotides are TGTGCCAGCAGTTACCCTACAGGGGCCGAGGAAAAACTGTTTTTT. Its protein is CASSYPTGAEEKLFF.

The V and J genes are TRBV13 and TRBJ2-3; possibly TRBD1 for D (6 bases). The CDR3 covers 15 residues. Germline values: CDR1 PRHDT, CDR2 FYEKMQ (reference sequence). Deletions cut 5 bases from V and 2 bases from J, with 14 bases between. The CDR3, as DNA: TGTGCCAGCAGCCCCTCGGACAGATCCACAGATACGCAGTATTTT. Encoded protein: CASSPSDRSTDTQYF.

The V and J genes are TRBV18 and TRBJ2-7, with 7 bases identical to TRBD2. After removal of 6 bases from V and 4 bases from J, the junction contained 21 bases not matched to a gene. CDR1 is KGHSH and CDR2 is LQKENI in the germline V gene. CDR3 length equals 18 residues. The CDR3 coding sequence is TGTGCCAGCTCCATCAACAGGACTCCTTATGGGGGGGAGTACGAGCAGTACTTC. Its translation: CASSINRTPYGGEYEQYF.

The chain employs TRBV2 and TRBJ2-3, with 10 nucleotides matching TRBD1. The CDR3 has 14 amino acids. Unmatched junction bases numbered 2, after V lost 4 bases and J lost 4 bases. CDR1 and CDR2 from the germline V gene are SNHLY and FYNNEI. The CDR3 sequence: CASSGTGGADTQYF. The CDR3 bases are TGTGCCAGCAGTGGGACAGGGGGTGCAGATACGCAGTATTTT.

Of note for this clone: Its ends do not fully match the called genes, so a read error is possible. V and J are TRBV28 and TRBJ2-7; D gene ambiguous. The CDR3 is 15 residues long. The germline V gene encodes CDR1 MDHEN and CDR2 SYDVKM. The CDR3: CASNLYTPSSYEQYF. CDR3 sequence (DNA): TGTGCCAGCAATTTATATACTCCTAGCTCCTACGAGCAGTACTTC.

The J gene is TRBJ1-1, the V gene TRBV30; 8 bases match TRBD1. The CDR3 is 13 residues long. Germline CDR1 and CDR2: GTSNPN and SVGIG (reference sequence). V shed 1 base and J 3 bases; nucleotides not matched to a gene: 1. CDR3 nucleotide sequence: TGTGCCTGGAGTGAGGACAGGGACACTGAAGCTTTCTTT. Translation gives CAWSEDRDTEAFF.

The chain links TRBV5-6 to TRBJ2-5; D is perhaps TRBD1 (6 bases). Trimming stripped 1 base from V and 4 bases from J, with 8 bases between. CDR1 and CDR2 (germline): SGHDT, YYEEEE. The CDR3 runs 13 residues. In DNA, the CDR3 is TGTGCCAGCAGCTTGTCCAGGGGAGAGACCCAGTACTTC. This gives the protein CASSLSRGETQYF.

This clone was seen a few times. V usage is TRBV28 and J usage is TRBJ1-5; 10 bases align to TRBD1. The V gene end was trimmed by 4 bases and the J gene end by 2 bases; junction bases not matched to a gene: 2. Germline lookup yields CDR1 MDHEN and CDR2 SYDVKM. The CDR3 loop spans 15 amino acids. This chain's CDR3 is CASSSGTGGNQPQHF. The CDR3 DNA sequence: TGTGCCAGCAGTTCAGGGACAGGGGGCAATCAGCCCCAGCATTTT.

This clone was recorded once. This chain connects TRBV29-1 to TRBJ2-5; D unresolved. V lost 1 base and J 4 bases, leaving 4 bases between the germline ends. The CDR3 runs to 11 residues. Germline V gene lookup returns CDR1 SQVTM and CDR2 ANQGSEA. The CDR3 region has the DNA TGCAGCGTTGAAGGCGGAGAGACCCAGTACTTC. Protein product: CSVEGGETQYF.

This clone was counted between two and nine times. The rearrangement links TRBV10-1 to TRBJ2-7; 8 bases match TRBD2. CDR1 is WNHNN, CDR2 SYGVQD, per germline (reference sequence). V shed 3 bases, J shed 7 bases, and the junction held 11 bases outside the gene matches. The CDR3 is 15 amino acids. Here the CDR3 reads CASSDSGSATREQYF. In nucleotides, the CDR3 is TGCGCCAGCAGTGACAGCGGGAGCGCTACAAGGGAGCAGTACTTC.

The rearrangement links TRBV5-1 to TRBJ1-5; TRBD1 matches 12 bases. The CDR3 totals 15 residues. The germline V gene has CDR1 SGHRS and CDR2 YFSETQ. The V and J ends lost 5 bases and 7 bases, in that order; junction bases with no gene match: 7. This CDR3 is CASRAGTGGEQPQHF. CDR3 DNA: TGCGCCAGCAGAGCCGGGACAGGGGGCGAGCAGCCCCAGCATTTT.

This clone was seen a few times. The V call is TRBV2, the J call TRBJ1-1; D remains ambiguous. The germline V and J ends were trimmed by 5 bases and 0 bases, with 7 bases remaining between them. CDR1 SNHLY and CDR2 FYNNEI come from the germline V gene. The CDR3 sequence is 13 residues long. CDR3 in amino acids: CASSPYMNTEAFF. Written as DNA, the CDR3 is TGTGCCAGCAGTCCATACATGAACACTGAAGCTTTCTTT.

The rearrangement joins TRBV28 to TRBJ1-5; the match to TRBD1 covers 7 bases. Germline V lookup: CDR1 MDHEN, CDR2 SYDVKM. Losses at the gene ends were 3 bases for V and 1 base for J; bases not matched to a gene: 9. The length of the CDR3 is 17 residues. CDR3 sequence reads: CASSFDRVTESNQPQHF. The CDR3 DNA is TGTGCCAGCAGTTTTGACAGGGTGACGGAAAGCAATCAGCCCCAGCATTTT. Combining the CDR3 with reference TRBV28 and TRBJ1-5 gives the whole variable domain DVKVTQSSRYLVKRTGEKVFLECVQDMDHENMFWYRQDPGLGLRLIYFSYDVKMKEKGDIPEGYSVSREKKERFSLILESASTNQTSMYLCASSFDRVTESNQPQHFGDGTRLSIL.

The chain is built from TRBV12-5 and TRBJ2-1; D is unclear. Germline CDR1 LGHNT, CDR2 FRNRAP. The CDR3 spans 16 residues. Trimming shortened V by 0 bases and J by 0 bases, and 9 bases separated the two germline ends. The CDR3, as DNA: TGTGCTAGTGGTTTGGTAACGGTACGCTCCTACAATGAGCAGTTCTTC. It specifies CASGLVTVRSYNEQFF.

The chain uses TRBV27 and TRBJ2-1, with 8 bases identical to TRBD2. This CDR3 contains 15 residues. Losses at the gene ends were 3 bases for V and 2 bases for J; bases not matched to a gene: 3. Germline V CDR1 and CDR2: MNHEY, SMNVEV (reference sequence). CDR3 sequence: CASSLAGGAYNEQFF. In nucleotides, the CDR3 is TGTGCCAGCAGTTTGGCGGGAGGAGCCTACAATGAGCAGTTCTTC.

The rearrangement joins TRBV27 to TRBJ2-3; 7 bases align to TRBD1. With V trimmed by 0 bases and J by 0 bases, 3 bases remained unmatched. This CDR3 comprises 16 residues. The germline CDR1 and CDR2 sequences are MNHEY and SMNVEV (reference sequence). The CDR3 sequence: CASSLSWTGSTDTQYF. The CDR3 DNA follows: TGTGCCAGCAGTTTATCTTGGACAGGTAGCACAGATACGCAGTATTTT.

The rearrangement uses TRBV5-1 and TRBJ2-2; TRBD2 is a possible D gene (5 bases). The germline V gene has CDR1 SGHRS and CDR2 YFSETQ. Trimming took off 1 base at V and 5 bases at J, with 18 bases between the two ends. The CDR3 spans 17 residues. Written as DNA, the CDR3 is TGCGCCAGCAGCTTGTCCTTTGCGGAGGAGGAGACCGGGGAGCTGTTTTTT. This encodes CASSLSFAEEETGELFF.

The chain recombines TRBV4-1 with TRBJ2-7, with 10 positions matching TRBD2. V lost 1 base, J lost 1 base, and 10 bases stayed unmatched. The CDR3 is 18 residues long. The germline V gene encodes CDR1 MGHRA and CDR2 YSYEKL. The CDR3: CASSQAGGLAGVSYEQYF. CDR3 in DNA: TGCGCCAGCAGCCAAGCTGGGGGGCTAGCGGGAGTATCCTACGAGCAGTACTTC.

The chain joins TRBV3-1 (or the pseudogene TRBV3-2) to TRBJ1-1; 7 bases are shared with TRBD1. Germline CDR1 and CDR2: LGHDT and YNNKEL (reference sequence). Unmatched junction bases numbered 4, after V lost 2 bases and J lost 1 base. This CDR3 is 15 amino acids long. The CDR3 sequence: CASSQQGVKNTEAFF. The DNA for the CDR3 is TGTGCCAGCAGCCAACAGGGGGTGAAGAACACTGAAGCTTTCTTT.

Notes on this clone: Possible read error: a much larger clone is one base away. The CDR3 DNA reads as TGTGCCAGCAGTTTAGACAGCACCTACGAGCAGTACTTC. Residues: CASSLDSTYEQYF. The gene calls are TRBV28 and TRBJ2-7; possible D gene TRBD1, 5 bases. This CDR3 is built from 13 residues. The germline gives CDR1 MDHEN, CDR2 SYDVKM. Trimming cost V 2 bases and J 2 bases, with 7 bases left between them.

The chain is built from TRBV7-9 and TRBJ1-2; D not certain. Trimming left V 5 bases short and J 6 bases short, with 7 bases between. Germline loops: CDR1 SEHNR, CDR2 FQNEAQ (reference sequence). The CDR3 is 11 amino acids. The chain's CDR3 is CASSNSDGYTF. As DNA, the CDR3 is TGTGCCAGCAGCAATTCAGATGGCTACACCTTC. The variable domain in full, with the rest retrieved from reference TRBV7-9 and TRBJ1-2, is DTGVSQNPRHKITKRGQNVTFRCDPISEHNRLYWYRQTLGQGPEFLTYFQNEAQLEKSRLLSDRFSAERPKGSFSTLEIQRTEQGDSAMYLCASSNSDGYTFGSGTRLTVV.

This sequence joins TRBV14 and TRBJ1-2; D unresolved. V shed 0 bases and J shed 7 bases, with 9 bases lying between them. From germline, CDR1 is SGHDN and CDR2 FVKESK. This CDR3 comprises 13 residues. The CDR3 loop reads CASSQDGAGGYTF. Written as DNA, the CDR3 is TGTGCCAGCAGCCAAGACGGAGCGGGTGGCTACACCTTC.

The V call is TRBV5-8, the J call TRBJ2-7, with a possible D match to TRBD1 (6 bases). Germline-derived CDR1 and CDR2 are SGHTS and YDEGEE. The CDR3 extends over 16 amino acids. The V end lost 1 base, the J end lost 1 base, and 15 bases lay between the germline ends. In nucleotides, the CDR3 is TGTGCCAGCAGCTTGAGCCGCAGGGGCGCTTCCTACGAGCAGTACTTC. Residues: CASSLSRRGASYEQYF.

The sample holds a few counts of this clone. The chain combines TRBV3-1 (or the pseudogene TRBV3-2) with TRBJ2-1, with D perhaps matching TRBD2 (7 bases). Germline CDR1 is LGHDT and CDR2 is YNNKEL (reference sequence). The CDR3 is made up of 16 amino acids. Trimming stripped 3 bases from V and 6 bases from J, with 18 bases between. CDR3 nucleotide sequence: TGTGCCAGCAGCCACGGGGGGCAGGGATTCAGCAATGAGCAGTTCTTC. This gives the protein CASSHGGQGFSNEQFF.

J is TRBJ2-7 and V is TRBV28; TRBD1 aligns across 8 bases. The trim removed 2 bases at V and 0 bases at J, leaving 3 bases unmatched. The germline V gene encodes CDR1 MDHEN and CDR2 SYDVKM. This CDR3 is built from 15 residues. The CDR3 coding sequence is TGTGCCAGCAGTTTAGTCAGGGGGCCCTCCTACGAGCAGTACTTC. It is translated as CASSLVRGPSYEQYF.

This clone was picked up one time. The genes are TRBV27 and TRBJ1-1; D remains ambiguous. V was clipped by 6 bases and J by 1 base, with 9 bases between them. The CDR3 spans 13 residues. Looked up from germline, CDR1 is MNHEY and CDR2 is SMNVEV (reference sequence). CDR3 in DNA: TGTGCCAGCAGCCCCGCGGGGAACACTGAAGCTTTCTTT. As protein: CASSPAGNTEAFF.

V usage is TRBV10-3 and J usage is TRBJ2-3; 7 bases are shared with TRBD2. The CDR3 is 16 amino acids. The V gene's germline CDR1 is ENHRY and CDR2 SYGVKD. With 4 bases clipped from V and 6 bases from J, the junction kept 13 bases outside the gene matches. The CDR3 sequence: CAISGTAGDAADTQYF. The CDR3 DNA reads as TGTGCCATCAGTGGGACTGCGGGAGACGCTGCCGATACGCAGTATTTT.

The chain recombines TRBV12-3 or TRBV12-4 with TRBJ2-3; weak D call: TRBD1 (6 bases). Trimming cost V 3 bases and J 3 bases, with 7 bases left between them. This CDR3 has 13 residues. The CDR3 nucleotides are TGTGCCAGCAGTTTTCAGGGGACAGATACGCAGTATTTT. Its protein is CASSFQGTDTQYF.